Many counts were recorded for the clone carrying this T cell receptor beta chain. Its antigen is currently unknown. TCRdb passed the 5' RACE reads through MiXCR, listing each CDR3 protein once. The repertoire has roughly 450,000 distinct CDR3 sequences, 15% to 20% of them found once; the top ten carry roughly 12%. The sample originates from a study of T-cell memory formation after mild COVID-19. Study conclusions and caveats: Clones shrinking from day 15 to 85 showed even CD4/CD8 mixes; later expanders tilted CD4+. Cross-reactive memory apparently joined, as some responding clones appeared in pre-infection memory.

This CDR3 is built from 11 residues. The V end lost 4 bases, the J end lost 5 bases, and 6 bases lay between the germline ends. Germline V gene data show CDR1 as SQVTM and CDR2 as ANQGSEA. This clonotype originated in an adult woman who had mild COVID-19 (a few samples of this study predate the infection). Cell type and time point are not known. This chain joins TRBV29-1 and TRBJ2-1, with D unclear. Sequences were obtained from PBMCs or a T cell subset sorted from them (not recorded which). The CDR3 DNA sequence: TGCAGCGTTGGTGAGGACAATGAGCAGTTCTTC. Its protein product is CSVGEDNEQFF.